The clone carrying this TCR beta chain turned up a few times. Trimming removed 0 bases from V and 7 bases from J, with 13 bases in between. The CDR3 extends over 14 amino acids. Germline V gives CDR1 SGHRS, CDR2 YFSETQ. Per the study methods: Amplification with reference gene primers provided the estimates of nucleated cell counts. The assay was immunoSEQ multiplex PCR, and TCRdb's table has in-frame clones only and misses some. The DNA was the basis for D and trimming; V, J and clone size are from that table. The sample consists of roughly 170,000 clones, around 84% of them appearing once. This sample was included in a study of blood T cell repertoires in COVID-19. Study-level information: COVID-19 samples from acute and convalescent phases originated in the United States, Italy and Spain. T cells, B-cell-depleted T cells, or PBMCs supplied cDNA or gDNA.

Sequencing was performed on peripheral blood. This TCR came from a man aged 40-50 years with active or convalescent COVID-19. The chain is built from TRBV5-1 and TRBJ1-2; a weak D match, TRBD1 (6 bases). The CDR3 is CASSLGGAGAGYTF. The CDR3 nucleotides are TGCGCCAGCAGCTTGGGCGGTGCAGGGGCTGGCTACACCTTC.